This section outlines one T cell receptor (beta chain) sequence together with its context. Individuals having autoimmune disease history or systemic immunosuppression were not enrolled. Profiled with immunoSEQ multiplex PCR; TCRdb holds only in-frame clones, not every one. The sample lists over 55,000 clones, more than 80% occurring once. The data are from a study of OX40 agonist ivuxolimab in advanced cancers. Trimming shortened V by 5 bases and J by 8 bases, and 15 bases separated the two germline ends. Germline V gene data show CDR1 as MNHEY and CDR2 as SMNVEV (reference sequence). The CDR3 runs to 14 residues.

The clonotype comes from an adult with an advanced solid tumor such as melanoma, head and neck, liver or kidney cancer. This sequence joins TRBV27 and TRBJ2-2, with D unresolved. The sequences come from CD4+ or CD8+ T cells sorted from blood, collected in a trial of the OX40 agonist ivuxolimab. CDR3 amino acids: CASSLRTISGELFF. The CDR3 DNA sequence: TGTGCCAGCAGTCTTCGGACGATCTCAGGGGAGCTGTTTTTT.